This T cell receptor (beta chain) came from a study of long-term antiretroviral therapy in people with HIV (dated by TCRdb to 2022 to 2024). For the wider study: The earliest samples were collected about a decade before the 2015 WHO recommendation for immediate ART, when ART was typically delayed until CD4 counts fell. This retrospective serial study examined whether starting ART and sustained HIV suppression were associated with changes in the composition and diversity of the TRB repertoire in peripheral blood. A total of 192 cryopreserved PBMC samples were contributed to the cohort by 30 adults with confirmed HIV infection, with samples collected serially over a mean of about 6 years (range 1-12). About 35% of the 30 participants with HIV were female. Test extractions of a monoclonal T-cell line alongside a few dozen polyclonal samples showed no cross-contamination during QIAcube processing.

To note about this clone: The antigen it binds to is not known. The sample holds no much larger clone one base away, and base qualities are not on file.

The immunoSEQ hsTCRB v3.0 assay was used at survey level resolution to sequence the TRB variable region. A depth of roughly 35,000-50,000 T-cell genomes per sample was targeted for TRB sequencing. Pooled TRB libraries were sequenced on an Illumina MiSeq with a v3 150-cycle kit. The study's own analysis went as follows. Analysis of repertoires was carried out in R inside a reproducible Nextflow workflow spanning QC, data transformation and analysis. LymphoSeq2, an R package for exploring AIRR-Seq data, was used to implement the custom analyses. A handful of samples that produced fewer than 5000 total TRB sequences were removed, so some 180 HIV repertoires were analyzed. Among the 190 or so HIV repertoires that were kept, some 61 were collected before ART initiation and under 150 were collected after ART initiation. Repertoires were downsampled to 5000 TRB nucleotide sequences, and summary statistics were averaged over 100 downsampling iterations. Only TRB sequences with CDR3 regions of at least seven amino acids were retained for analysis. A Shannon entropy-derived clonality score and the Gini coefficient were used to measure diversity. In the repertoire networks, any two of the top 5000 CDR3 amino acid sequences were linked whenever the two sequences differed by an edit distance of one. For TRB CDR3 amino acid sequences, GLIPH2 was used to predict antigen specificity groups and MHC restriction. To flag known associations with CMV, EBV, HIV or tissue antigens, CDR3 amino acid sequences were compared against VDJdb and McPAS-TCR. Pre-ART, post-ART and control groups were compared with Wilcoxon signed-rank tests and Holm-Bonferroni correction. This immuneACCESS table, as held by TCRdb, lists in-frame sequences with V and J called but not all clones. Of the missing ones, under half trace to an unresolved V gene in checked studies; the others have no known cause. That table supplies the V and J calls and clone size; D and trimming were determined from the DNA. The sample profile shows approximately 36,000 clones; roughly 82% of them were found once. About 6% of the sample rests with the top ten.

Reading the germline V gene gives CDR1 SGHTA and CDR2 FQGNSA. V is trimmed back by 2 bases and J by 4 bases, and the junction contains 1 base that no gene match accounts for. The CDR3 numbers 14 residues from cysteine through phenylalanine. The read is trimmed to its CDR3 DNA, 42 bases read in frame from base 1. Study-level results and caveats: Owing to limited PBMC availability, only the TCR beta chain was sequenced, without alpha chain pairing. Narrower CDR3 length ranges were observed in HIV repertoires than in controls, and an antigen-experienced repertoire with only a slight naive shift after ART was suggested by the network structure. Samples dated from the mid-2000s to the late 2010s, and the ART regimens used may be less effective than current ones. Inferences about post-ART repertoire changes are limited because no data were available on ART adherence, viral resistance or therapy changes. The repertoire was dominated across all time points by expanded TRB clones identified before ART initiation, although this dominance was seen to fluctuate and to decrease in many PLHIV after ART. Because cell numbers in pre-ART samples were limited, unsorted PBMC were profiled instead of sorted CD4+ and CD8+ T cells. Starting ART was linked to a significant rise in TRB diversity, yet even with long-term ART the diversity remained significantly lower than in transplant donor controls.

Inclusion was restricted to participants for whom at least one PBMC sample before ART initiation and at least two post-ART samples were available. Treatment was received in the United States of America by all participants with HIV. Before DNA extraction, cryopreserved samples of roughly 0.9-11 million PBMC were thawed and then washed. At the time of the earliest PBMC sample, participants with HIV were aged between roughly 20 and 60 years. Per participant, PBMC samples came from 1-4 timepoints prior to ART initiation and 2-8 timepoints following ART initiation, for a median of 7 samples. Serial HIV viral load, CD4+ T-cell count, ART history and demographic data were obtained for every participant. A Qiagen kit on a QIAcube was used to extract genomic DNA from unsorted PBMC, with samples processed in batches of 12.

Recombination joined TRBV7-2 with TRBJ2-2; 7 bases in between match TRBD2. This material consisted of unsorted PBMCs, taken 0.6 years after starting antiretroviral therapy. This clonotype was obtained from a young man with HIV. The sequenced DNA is TGTGCCAGCAGCTTAACGGGGGGCACCGGGGAGCTGTTTTTT. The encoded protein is CASSLTGGTGELFF.